The entry that follows covers one T cell receptor beta chain sequence. The data originate from a study of blood T cell repertoires in COVID-19. The CDR3 contains 17 residues. Unmatched junction bases numbered 11, after V lost 1 base and J lost 2 bases. Germline V CDR1 and CDR2: SNHLY, FYNNEI. TCRdb's table, derived via immunoSEQ multiplex PCR, lists solely in-frame clones and lacks some. This repertoire shows about 190,000 clones, 84% found once; its top ten account for roughly 5.3%. This TCR came from a woman in her seventies with active or convalescent COVID-19. Sequencing was performed on peripheral blood. The chain carries TRBV2 and TRBJ2-7, with TRBD1 identical over 7 bases. The CDR3 loop reads CASSEVRIQGYPYEQYF. As DNA, the CDR3 is TGTGCCAGCAGTGAAGTCCGCATACAGGGGTATCCCTACGAGCAGTACTTC.